Sequencing of this T cell receptor beta chain was carried out in a study of blood T cell repertoires in COVID-19. In the study overall: Some COVID-19 samples were acute and others convalescent; all came from the United States, Italy and Spain. Nucleic acid was either cDNA or gDNA, and it came from T cells, B-cell-depleted T cells, or PBMCs.

The trim removed 0 bases at V and 4 bases at J, leaving 2 bases unmatched. The germline CDR1 and CDR2 sequences are GTSNPN and SVGIG (reference sequence). This CDR3 region has 13 residues. Methods used by the authors: Amplification of reference gene primers provided the estimated nucleated cell counts. TCRdb keeps only in-frame clones here, not all; method: immunoSEQ multiplex PCR. For V, J and clone size, that table is used; D and trimming come from the DNA. The data show roughly 74,000 clones, about 91% seen once. The V call is TRBV30, the J call TRBJ2-5, with 7 bases that match TRBD1. Sequenced material: peripheral blood. The clonotype comes from a woman of 80 years or more with active or convalescent COVID-19. CDR3 residues: CAWSVQGPETQYF. The CDR3 DNA follows: TGTGCCTGGAGTGTACAGGGGCCAGAGACCCAGTACTTC.